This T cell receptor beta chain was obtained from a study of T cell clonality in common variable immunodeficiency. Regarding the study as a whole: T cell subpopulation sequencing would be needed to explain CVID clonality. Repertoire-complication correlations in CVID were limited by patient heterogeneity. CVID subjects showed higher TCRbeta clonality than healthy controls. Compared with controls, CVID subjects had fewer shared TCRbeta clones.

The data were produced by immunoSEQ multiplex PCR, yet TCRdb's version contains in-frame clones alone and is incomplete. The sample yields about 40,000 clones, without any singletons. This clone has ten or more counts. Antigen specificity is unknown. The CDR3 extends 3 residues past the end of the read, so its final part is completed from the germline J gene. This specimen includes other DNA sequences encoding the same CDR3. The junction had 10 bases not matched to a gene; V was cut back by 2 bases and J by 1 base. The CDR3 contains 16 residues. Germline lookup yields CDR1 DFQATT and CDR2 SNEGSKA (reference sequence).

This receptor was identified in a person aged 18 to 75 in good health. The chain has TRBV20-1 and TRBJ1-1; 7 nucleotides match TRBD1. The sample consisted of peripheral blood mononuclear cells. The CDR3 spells CSARQNRGNWNTEAFF. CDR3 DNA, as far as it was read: TGCAGTGCTAGACAAAACAGGGGAAATTGGAACACTGAA.